This TCR beta chain appears in the sequencing data of a study of blood T cells in healthy people across ages. Study-level points and caveats: Naive CD4+ cell counts and diversity both ran higher in long-lived than in aged donors. As age increased, TCR beta diversity per million T cells fell in a roughly linear fashion.

This clonotype was found many times. Its antigen is still unknown. Then a second PCR, running roughly 7 to 11 cycles, was carried out with a sample-barcoded 5' primer and a J-beta primer mix. TCRdb reprocessed the 5' RACE reads via MiXCR and lists one record per CDR3 protein. In the table there are approximately 960,000 distinct CDR3 sequences, approximately 32% of which are singletons. Looked up from germline, CDR1 is MGHDK and CDR2 is SYGVNS. With 8 bases removed from V and 1 base from J, the gap between germline ends came to 15 bases. CDR3 size: 14 residues. The sample also formed part of further work on T cells of mothers and their children. That study reports: In this cohort, donors were three healthy Caucasian mothers plus their six children.

The sample comprised blood. V and J are TRBV25-1 and TRBJ2-7; D unresolved. This TCR derives from a middle-aged woman in good health. The CDR3 region has the DNA TGTGCCAGCTCCACGCTCGGCAGATCCTACGAGCAGTACTTC. Translated, it gives CASSTLGRSYEQYF.